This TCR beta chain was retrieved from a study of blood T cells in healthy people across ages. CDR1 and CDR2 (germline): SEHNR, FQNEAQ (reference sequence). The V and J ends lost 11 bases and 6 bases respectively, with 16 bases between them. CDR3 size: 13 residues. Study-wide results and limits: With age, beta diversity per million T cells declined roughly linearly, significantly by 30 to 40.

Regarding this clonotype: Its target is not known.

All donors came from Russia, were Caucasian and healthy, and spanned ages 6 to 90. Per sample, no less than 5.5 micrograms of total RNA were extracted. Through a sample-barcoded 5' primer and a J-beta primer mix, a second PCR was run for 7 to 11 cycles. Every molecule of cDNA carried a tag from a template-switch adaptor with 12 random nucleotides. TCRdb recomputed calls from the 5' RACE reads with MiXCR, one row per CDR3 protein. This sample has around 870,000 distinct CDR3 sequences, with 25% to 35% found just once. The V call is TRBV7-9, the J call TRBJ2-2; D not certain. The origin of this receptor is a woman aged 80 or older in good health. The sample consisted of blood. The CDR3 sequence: CAPSGHGSGELFF. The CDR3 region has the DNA TGTGCCCCCTCGGGTCATGGGTCCGGGGAGCTGTTTTTT.